This TCR beta chain was sequenced during a study of cytomegalovirus exposure and HLA in healthy donors. Background on the study: Earlier sequencing of 150 million to 200 million T cells yielded around 100 million unique TCR beta sequences.

Notes on this clone: The antigen remains unidentified.

Amplification used 60 Vbeta primers and 13 Jbeta primers. Some clones are missing from TCRdb's copy, which holds only in-frame ones; the method was immunoSEQ multiplex PCR. The data show roughly 160,000 clones, 80% to 85% seen once. With V trimmed by 8 bases and J by 4 bases, 1 base remained unmatched. The CDR3 has 13 amino acids. Looked up from germline, CDR1 is SNHLY and CDR2 is FYNNEI. General study points: Exclusion as indistinguishable affected some V segments, including TRBV6-2 and TRBV6-3.

Donors likely had unrecorded immune exposures despite being nominally healthy when sampled. Source material: PBMCs. The V and J genes are TRBV2 and TRBJ1-5, with 11 nucleotides matching TRBD1. This receptor was identified in a boy aged 2-15 years in good health and CMV-seronegative. The CDR3 nucleotides are TGTGCCAGCTGGGACAGGGGGAATCAGCCCCAGCATTTT. It is translated as CASWDRGNQPQHF.